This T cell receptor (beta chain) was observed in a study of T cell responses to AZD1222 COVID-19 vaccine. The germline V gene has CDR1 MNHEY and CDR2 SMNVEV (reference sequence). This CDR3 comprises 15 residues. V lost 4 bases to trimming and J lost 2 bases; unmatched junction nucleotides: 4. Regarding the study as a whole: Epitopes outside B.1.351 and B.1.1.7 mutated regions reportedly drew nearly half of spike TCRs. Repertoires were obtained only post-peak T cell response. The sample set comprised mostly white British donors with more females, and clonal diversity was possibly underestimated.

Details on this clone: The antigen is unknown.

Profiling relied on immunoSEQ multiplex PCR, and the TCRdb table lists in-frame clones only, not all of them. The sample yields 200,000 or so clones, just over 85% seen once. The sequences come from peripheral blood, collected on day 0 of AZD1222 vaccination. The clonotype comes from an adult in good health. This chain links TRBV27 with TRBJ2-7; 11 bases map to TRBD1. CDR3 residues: CASSSPGQGAYEQYF. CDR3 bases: TGTGCCAGCAGTTCCCCGGGACAGGGGGCCTACGAGCAGTACTTC.